The source of this TCR beta chain is a study of identical twins. Overall study results and limits: Cord blood beta clonotypes that were abundant carried fewer insertions, and memory repertoires showed no such trend.

TCRdb re-analysed the 5' RACE reads in MiXCR, keeping a single row per CDR3 protein. The sample contains 450,000 or so distinct CDR3 sequences, 24% of which appear only once. This CDR3 comprises 11 residues. V shed 2 bases and J shed 4 bases, with 5 bases lying between them. CDR1 is DFQATT and CDR2 is SNEGSKA in the germline V gene (reference sequence). In its sample, this clonotype was seen a few times. Its antigen remains unidentified. This same sample was also part of a study on T cells expressing NK-cell markers. That report notes: Beta-chain profiling covered CD3+CD56+NKG2C+, CD3+CD56+NKG2C- and CD3+CD56-NKG2C+ sorted subsets. The authors sequenced eight donors, of whom seven were HCMV-seropositive and one was seronegative. These clonotypes also led the CD3+CD56-NKG2C+ fraction in a few donors.

The chain joins TRBV20-1 to TRBJ1-2; no reliable D call. Sequencing was done on a sample of CD4+ T cells sorted from blood. The source of this sequence is a woman between 18 and 29 years old in good health. CDR3 nucleotides: TGCAGTGCTAGATCATTCTATGGCTACACCTTC. Its translation: CSARSFYGYTF.